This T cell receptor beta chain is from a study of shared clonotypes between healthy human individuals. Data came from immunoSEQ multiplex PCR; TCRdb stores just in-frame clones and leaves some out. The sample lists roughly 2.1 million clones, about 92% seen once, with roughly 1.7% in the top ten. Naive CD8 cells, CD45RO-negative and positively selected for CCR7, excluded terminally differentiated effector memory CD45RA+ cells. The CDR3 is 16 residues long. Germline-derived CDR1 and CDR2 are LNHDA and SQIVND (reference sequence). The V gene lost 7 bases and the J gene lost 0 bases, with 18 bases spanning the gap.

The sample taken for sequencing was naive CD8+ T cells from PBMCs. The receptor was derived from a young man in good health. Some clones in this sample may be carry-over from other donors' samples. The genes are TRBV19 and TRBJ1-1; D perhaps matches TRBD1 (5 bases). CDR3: CASIRQRGFMNTEAFF. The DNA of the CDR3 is TGTGCCAGTATCAGACAGAGAGGATTCATGAACACTGAAGCTTTCTTT.